The TCR beta chain under discussion was sequenced for a study of T cell responses to AZD1222 COVID-19 vaccine. Here immunoSEQ multiplex PCR was the method, and the copy in TCRdb shows in-frame clones only, minus some. In the table there are about 130,000 clones, about 89% of which are singletons. This sequence originates from an adult in good health. The material was peripheral blood, obtained on day 0 of AZD1222 vaccination.

The CDR3 spells CASSRTDTGGGAFF. The CDR3, as DNA: TGTGCCAGCTCACGGACCGACACAGGGGGCGGGGCTTTCTTT. The chain links TRBV18 to TRBJ1-1, with TRBD1 matching 9 bases. The V segment lost 4 bases and the J segment 11 bases; nucleotides outside the gene matches: 11. CDR3 size: 14 residues. Germline-derived CDR1 and CDR2 are KGHSH and LQKENI.